Given below is one TCR beta chain in context. Its target is not known. This sample stems from a study of shared clonotypes between healthy human individuals. Trimming pared 7 bases from V and 5 bases from J, leaving 15 bases between. CDR1 and CDR2 (germline): MDHEN, SYDVKM. The CDR3 spans 14 residues. Notes on the study in general: Specimens sampled were limited to blood, with tissue repertoires likely differing.

Genomic DNA belonging to each subset was distributed in equal measure over several immunoSEQ plates. As originally analysed: Quality scores were absent from the junction-only immunoSEQ sequences, so filtering differed. Clones were sequenced by immunoSEQ multiplex PCR, and TCRdb holds only the in-frame ones, with some missing. That table gives V, J and clone size, and the DNA gave D and trimming. The sample has about 490,000 clones, approximately 80% seen once. Donors, without exception, were Caucasian adults residing in Nashville, Tennessee. The chain is built from TRBV28 and TRBJ2-1; D may correspond to TRBD1 or TRBD2 (5 bases each). This TCR came from a middle-aged woman in good health. Some clones in this sample may be carry-over from other donors' samples. The sample was PBMCs. CDR3 sequence reads: CASTSPGPNNEQFF. The CDR3 DNA is TGTGCCAGCACCTCCCCGGGACCAAACAATGAGCAGTTCTTC.